This T cell receptor (beta chain) was recorded in a study of T cell responses to AZD1222 COVID-19 vaccine. Points from the study as a whole: Unmutated variant regions are reportedly the target of nearly half of TCRs that are spike-specific. Clonal diversity may have been underestimated in mostly white British donors.

Profiling relied on immunoSEQ multiplex PCR, and the TCRdb table lists in-frame clones only, not all of them. The sample carries some 130,000 clones, around 90% recorded once. Trimming stripped 7 bases from V and 1 base from J, with 11 bases between. CDR1 and CDR2 from the germline V gene are MDHEN and SYDVKM. This CDR3 region has 14 residues. As concerns this clone: Its antigen is as yet unknown.

This specimen consisted of peripheral blood, obtained on day 0 of AZD1222 vaccination. This chain uses TRBV28 with TRBJ1-5; D remains unclear. The origin of this receptor is an adult in good health. The CDR3 loop is CASTPGRSNQPQHF. The CDR3 coding sequence is TGTGCCAGCACCCCGGGGAGGAGCAATCAGCCCCAGCATTTT.